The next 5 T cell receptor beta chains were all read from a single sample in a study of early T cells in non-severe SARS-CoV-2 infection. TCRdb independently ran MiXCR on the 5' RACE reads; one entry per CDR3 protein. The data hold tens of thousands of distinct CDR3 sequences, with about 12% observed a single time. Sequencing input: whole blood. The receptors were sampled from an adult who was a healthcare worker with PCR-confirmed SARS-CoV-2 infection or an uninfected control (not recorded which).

CDR3 nucleotide sequence: TGTGCCATCAGTGGGTCCCAGCGGAATGAGCAGTTCTTC. Translating gives CAISGSQRNEQFF. This rearrangement joins TRBV10-3 to TRBJ2-1, with TRBD2 as a possible D gene (5 bases). Germline lookup yields CDR1 ENHRY and CDR2 SYGVKD. The V and J ends lost 4 bases and 7 bases respectively, with 11 bases between them. This CDR3 has 13 amino acids.

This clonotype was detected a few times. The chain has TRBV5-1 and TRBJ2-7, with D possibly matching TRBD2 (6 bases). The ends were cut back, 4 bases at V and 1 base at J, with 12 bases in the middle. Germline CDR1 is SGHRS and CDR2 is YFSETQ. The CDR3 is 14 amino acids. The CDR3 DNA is TGCGCCAGCAGCGTACCTAGCGTTTCCTACGAGCAGTACTTC. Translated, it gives CASSVPSVSYEQYF.

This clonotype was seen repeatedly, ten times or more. CDR3 in DNA: TGCAGCGTTAAAGGGGCCGGCGAGCAGTACTTC. Translation gives CSVKGAGEQYF. The V gene is TRBV29-1, the J gene TRBJ2-7; TRBD1 is a possible D gene (5 bases). This CDR3 is 11 amino acids long. V shed 5 bases and J shed 6 bases, with 11 bases lying between them. Looked up from germline, CDR1 is SQVTM and CDR2 is ANQGSEA.

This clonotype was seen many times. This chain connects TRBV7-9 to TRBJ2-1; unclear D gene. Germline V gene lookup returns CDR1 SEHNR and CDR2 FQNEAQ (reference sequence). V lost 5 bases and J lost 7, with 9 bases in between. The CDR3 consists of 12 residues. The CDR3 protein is CASSPQGNEQFF. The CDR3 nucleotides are TGTGCCAGCAGCCCCCAAGGGAATGAGCAGTTCTTC.

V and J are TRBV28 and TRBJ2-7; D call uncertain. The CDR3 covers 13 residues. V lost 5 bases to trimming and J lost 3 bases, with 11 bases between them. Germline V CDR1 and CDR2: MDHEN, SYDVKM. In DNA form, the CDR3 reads TGTGCCAGCAGTGTGTTAGGGCTCTACGAGCAGTACTTC. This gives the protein CASSVLGLYEQYF.